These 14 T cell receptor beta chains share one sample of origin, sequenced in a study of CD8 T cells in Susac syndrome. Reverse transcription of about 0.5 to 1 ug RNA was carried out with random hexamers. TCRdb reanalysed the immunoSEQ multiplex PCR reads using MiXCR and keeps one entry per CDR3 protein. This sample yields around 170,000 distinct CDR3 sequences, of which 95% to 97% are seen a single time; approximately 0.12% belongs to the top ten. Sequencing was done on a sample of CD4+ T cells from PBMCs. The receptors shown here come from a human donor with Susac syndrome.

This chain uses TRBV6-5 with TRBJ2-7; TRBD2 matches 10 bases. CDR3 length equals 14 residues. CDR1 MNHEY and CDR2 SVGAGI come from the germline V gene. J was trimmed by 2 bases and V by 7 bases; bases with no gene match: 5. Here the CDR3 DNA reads TGTGCCAGCATGGTCACTAGCGGGGCCTACGAGCAGTACTTC. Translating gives CASMVTSGAYEQYF.

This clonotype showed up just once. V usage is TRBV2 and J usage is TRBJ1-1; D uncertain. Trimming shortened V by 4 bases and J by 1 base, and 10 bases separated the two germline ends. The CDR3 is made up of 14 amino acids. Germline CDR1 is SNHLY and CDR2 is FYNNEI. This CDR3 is CASSAPWGNTEAFF. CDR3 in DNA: TGTGCCAGCAGTGCCCCCTGGGGGAACACTGAAGCTTTCTTT.

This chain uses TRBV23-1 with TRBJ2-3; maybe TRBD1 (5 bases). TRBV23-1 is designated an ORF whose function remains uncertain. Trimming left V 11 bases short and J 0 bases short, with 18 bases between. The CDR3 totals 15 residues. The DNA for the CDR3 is TGCGCCGTACGGAATGGACATGCTAGCACAGATACGCAGTATTTT. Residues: CAVRNGHASTDTQYF.

The CDR3 bases are TGCAGCGTTGGTTTCACCCAGGAGCAGTTCTTC. Its translation: CSVGFTQEQFF. The chain couples TRBV29-1 to TRBJ2-1; D not resolved. The germline V gene encodes CDR1 SQVTM and CDR2 ANQGSEA. Trimming shortened V by 4 bases and J by 10 bases, and 11 bases separated the two germline ends. The CDR3 runs to 11 residues.

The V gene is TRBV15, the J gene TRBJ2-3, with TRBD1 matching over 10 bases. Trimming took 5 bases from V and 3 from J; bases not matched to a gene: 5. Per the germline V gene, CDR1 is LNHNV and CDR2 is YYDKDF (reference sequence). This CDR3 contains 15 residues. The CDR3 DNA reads TGTGCCACCAGCTTACGGACAGGGGGGACAGATACGCAGTATTTT. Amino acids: CATSLRTGGTDTQYF.

This CDR3 is CAVGGNNPYEQYF. In DNA form, the CDR3 reads TGTGCCGTGGGCGGGAATAACCCCTACGAGCAGTACTTC. The chain recombines TRBV28 with TRBJ2-7; TRBD2 is a possible D gene (6 bases). This CDR3 is built from 13 residues. Trimming removed 11 bases at V and 2 bases at J, with 16 bases between. Germline V gives CDR1 MDHEN, CDR2 SYDVKM.

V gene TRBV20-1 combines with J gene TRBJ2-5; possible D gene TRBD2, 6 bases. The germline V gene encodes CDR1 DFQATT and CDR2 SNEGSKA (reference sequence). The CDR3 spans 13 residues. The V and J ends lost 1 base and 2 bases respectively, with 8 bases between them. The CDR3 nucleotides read TGCAGTGCTAGAGTTAGCGGACAAGAGACCCAGTACTTC. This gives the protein CSARVSGQETQYF.

The DNA of the CDR3 is TGCAGCGCTCGGTTACAGATAGGGGACATTCAGTACTTC. It encodes CSARLQIGDIQYF. The chain is built from TRBV20-1 and TRBJ2-4, with D maybe TRBD1 (5 bases). Germline CDR1 and CDR2: DFQATT and SNEGSKA (reference sequence). The CDR3 spans 13 residues.

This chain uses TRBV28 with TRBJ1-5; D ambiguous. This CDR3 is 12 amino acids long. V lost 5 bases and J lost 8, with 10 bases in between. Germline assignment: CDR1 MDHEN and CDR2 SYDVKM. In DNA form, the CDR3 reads TGTGCCAGCAGTGAGACACGGGAGCCCCAGCATTTT. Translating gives CASSETREPQHF.

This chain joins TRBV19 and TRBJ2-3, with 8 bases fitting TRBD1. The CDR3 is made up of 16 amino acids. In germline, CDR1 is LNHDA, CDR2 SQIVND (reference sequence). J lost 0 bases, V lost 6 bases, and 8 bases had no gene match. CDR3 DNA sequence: TGTGCCAGTAGCGACAGGGGTTTATTAAGCACAGATACGCAGTATTTT. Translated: CASSDRGLLSTDTQYF.

Here the CDR3 reads CAWSTGGYEQYF. The CDR3 DNA is TGTGCCTGGAGTACAGGGGGATACGAGCAGTACTTC. This chain links TRBV30 with TRBJ2-7, with TRBD1 matching over 8 bases. With 2 bases clipped from V and 4 bases from J, the junction kept 1 base outside the gene matches. Germline CDR1 GTSNPN, CDR2 SVGIG (reference sequence). The CDR3 loop spans 12 amino acids.

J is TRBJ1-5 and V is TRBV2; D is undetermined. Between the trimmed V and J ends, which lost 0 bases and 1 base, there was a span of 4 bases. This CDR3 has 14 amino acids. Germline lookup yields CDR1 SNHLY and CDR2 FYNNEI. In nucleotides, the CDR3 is TGTGCCAGCAGTGAAGCACCGAGCAATCAGCCCCAGCATTTT. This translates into CASSEAPSNQPQHF.

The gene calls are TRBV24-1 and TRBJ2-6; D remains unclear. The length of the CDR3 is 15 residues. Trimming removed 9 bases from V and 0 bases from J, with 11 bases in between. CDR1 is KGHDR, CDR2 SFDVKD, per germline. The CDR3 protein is CATGGGYSGANVLTF. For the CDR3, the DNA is TGTGCCACCGGCGGCGGATACTCTGGGGCCAACGTCCTGACTTTC.

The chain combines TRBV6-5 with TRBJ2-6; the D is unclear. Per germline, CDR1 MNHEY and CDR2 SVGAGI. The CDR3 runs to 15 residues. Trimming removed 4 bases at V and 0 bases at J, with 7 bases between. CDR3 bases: TGTGCCAGCAGTTTACACGTCTCTGGGGCCAACGTCCTGACTTTC. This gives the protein CASSLHVSGANVLTF.